The source of this T cell receptor (beta chain) is a study of T cells in Graves' hyperthyroidism and ophthalmopathy. Ophthalmopathy in the patients scored at least 3 on Clinical Activity Score and at least 4 on NOSPECS grade, lasting under 3 months. This clonotype was observed at least ten times. This CDR3 region has 15 residues. The trim removed 5 bases at V and 5 bases at J, leaving 6 bases unmatched. Germline V gene sequence: CDR1 SGHNT, CDR2 YYREEE (reference sequence). Amplified TCR beta CDR3 regions derived from RNA transcripts. Using the HTBI primer set, a first-round RT-PCR was run on the TCR CDR3. TCRdb re-analysed the multiplex PCR reads in MiXCR, keeping a single row per CDR3 protein. The repertoire holds more than 300,000 distinct CDR3 sequences, with under 20% as singletons.

This clonotype was sampled from a man between 18 and 35 years old with Graves' ophthalmopathy. Sequenced: blood. V and J are TRBV5-4 and TRBJ2-3; 12 bases agree with TRBD2. The CDR3 loop is CASRRLAGVKDTQYF. The CDR3 bases are TGTGCCAGCAGGAGACTAGCGGGGGTGAAAGATACGCAGTATTTT.